This entry lists 5 T cell receptor beta chains sequenced from one sample in a study of blood T cells in healthy people across ages. Sample-barcoded 5' priming and a J-beta primer mix drove a second PCR of about 6 to 12 cycles. One entry per CDR3 protein, called by TCRdb with MiXCR from the 5' RACE reads. This sample has some 1.5 million distinct CDR3 sequences, with 28% found just once. The source material was blood. The source is a woman aged 25 to 39 in good health.

This clonotype was counted only a few times. This rearrangement joins TRBV4-1 to TRBJ1-5; 7 nucleotides align to TRBD1. Germline trimming cut 1 base from V and 6 bases from J; bases unmatched to any gene: 15. The CDR3 is 18 amino acids. The V gene's germline CDR1 is MGHRA and CDR2 YSYEKL. CDR3 bases: TGCGCCAGCAGCCAAGGGTCGACAGGGCTGTACCAACCTCAGCCCCAGCATTTT. Translation: CASSQGSTGLYQPQPQHF.

Ten or more counts support this clonotype. The chain employs TRBV18 and TRBJ2-5; no firm D call. Germline V CDR1 and CDR2: KGHSH, LQKENI. V was trimmed by 0 bases and J by 5 bases, leaving 7 bases between them. This CDR3 is built from 13 residues. CDR3 sequence: CASSPPLRETQYF. CDR3 coding DNA: TGTGCCAGCTCACCACCTTTAAGGGAGACCCAGTACTTC. The variable domain in full, completed from reference TRBV18 and TRBJ2-5, reads NAGVMQNPRHLVRRRGQEARLRCSPMKGHSHVYWYRQLPEEGLKFMVYLQKENIIDESGMPKERFSAEFPKEGPSILRIQQVVRGDSAAYFCASSPPLRETQYFGPGTRLLVL.

The chain couples TRBV19 to TRBJ2-5; D is perhaps TRBD1 (5 bases). Germline V gives CDR1 LNHDA, CDR2 SQIVND (reference sequence). V lost 5 bases to trimming and J lost 5 bases, with 12 bases between them. This CDR3 is 13 amino acids long. The CDR3 DNA follows: TGTGCCAGTAGTGGGGTATCAGGGGAGACCCAGTACTTC. Its translation: CASSGVSGETQYF.

V gene TRBV7-6 combines with J gene TRBJ2-1, with no clear D. This CDR3 has 14 residues. Germline lookup yields CDR1 SGHVS and CDR2 FNYEAQ. V dropped 2 bases and J dropped 2 bases, with 7 bases sitting between them. The CDR3 DNA sequence: TGTGCCAGCAGCTTACTATCGACCTACAATGAGCAGTTCTTC. The encoded protein is CASSLLSTYNEQFF.

This clonotype was seen many times. The rearrangement uses TRBV6-6 and TRBJ2-5, with 7 bases aligning to TRBD1. V was clipped by 10 bases and J by 2 bases; unmatched bases: 7. Per the germline V gene, CDR1 is MNHNY and CDR2 is SVGAGI (reference sequence). The CDR3 is 13 amino acids. The CDR3 reads CATYLTGQETQYF. The CDR3 DNA follows: TGTGCCACCTACTTGACAGGGCAAGAGACCCAGTACTTC.